The clone carrying this TCR beta chain occurred a few times. Antigen: not known. This specimen comes from a study of T-cell reconstitution after alpha-beta-depleted transplantation in children. Germline V gives CDR1 SGHTA, CDR2 FQGNSA. The V end was cut by 5 bases, the J end by 5 bases, with 12 bases between. This CDR3 region has 13 residues. Unique molecular identifiers were incorporated when the TCRbeta library was constructed. TCRdb ran MiXCR on the PCR reads and lists one entry per CDR3 protein. The sample lists some 550,000 distinct CDR3 sequences, more than 20% occurring once. Study-level results: About two months after transplant, alpha-beta T cells reportedly came from several hundred expanded graft clones. Where some patients showed high TCRbeta diversity at day 60, it came from recipient T cells and thymic progenitors that had survived. Among T cells one year after transplant, newly produced cells accounted for most counts and diversity.

The receptor was isolated from a boy younger than two who had a stem cell transplant for acute myeloid leukemia, so the T cells may come from the graft donor. This specimen was PBMCs, mostly from graft donor cells, taken 360 days after TCRalphabeta/CD19-depleted stem cell transplant. V gene TRBV7-2 combines with J gene TRBJ2-5; D might be TRBD1 (5 bases). The CDR3 DNA reads TGTGCCAGCAGCCCTAAGACAGAGGAGACCCAGTACTTC. This encodes CASSPKTEETQYF.